These T cell receptor beta chains were read from a single sample in a study of blood T cell repertoires in COVID-19. Sequencing used immunoSEQ multiplex PCR; TCRdb keeps in-frame clones, though not all of them. Here the sample spans some 150,000 clones, about 80% being singletons. The specimen sequenced was PBMCs or T cells enriched from blood (not recorded which). The receptor source for this set is a man aged 50 or older who had recovered from COVID-19. Both conserved end residues are part of each CDR3. Each record gives: CDR3 DNA, CDR3 protein, clone size, J gene, D gene, V gene. A D gene is named only where the DNA matches it firmly. Not every row has a clone size; where given, it reads once, few, many or a size class.

cdr3_nt: TGTGCCAGCAGCTTAGTATTGGTAGCGGGAGATACGCAGTATTTT
cdr3_aa: CASSLVLVAGDTQYF
clone_size: NA
j_call: TRBJ2-3
d_call: TRBD2
v_call: TRBV7-2

cdr3_nt: TGCGCCAGCAGCTTGACCACAGGGGAGGATAATTCACCCCTCCACTTT
cdr3_aa: CASSLTTGEDNSPLHF
clone_size: NA
j_call: TRBJ1-6
d_call: TRBD1
v_call: TRBV5-1

cdr3_nt: TGTGCCAGCGGGACAGGGTTCAATGAGCAGTTCTTC
cdr3_aa: CASGTGFNEQFF
clone_size: NA
j_call: TRBJ2-1
d_call: TRBD1
v_call: TRBV19

cdr3_nt: TGTGCCTGGAACAGGGGATACACTGAAGCTTTCTTT
cdr3_aa: CAWNRGYTEAFF
clone_size: NA
j_call: TRBJ1-1
d_call: TRBD1
v_call: TRBV30

cdr3_nt: TGTGCCAGCAGCCCCGGGACAGGGGGAGTCACAGATACGCAGTATTTT
cdr3_aa: CASSPGTGGVTDTQYF
clone_size: NA
j_call: TRBJ2-3
d_call: TRBD1
v_call: TRBV27

cdr3_nt: TGTGCCAGCAGCCCCCAGGGGGCGATCGACAGCAATCAGCCCCAGCATTTT
cdr3_aa: CASSPQGAIDSNQPQHF
clone_size: NA
j_call: TRBJ1-5
d_call: TRBD1
v_call: TRBV9

cdr3_nt: TGTGCCAGCTACTCCGGGACAACCCCTTACAATGAGCAGTTCTTC
cdr3_aa: CASYSGTTPYNEQFF
clone_size: NA
j_call: TRBJ2-1
d_call: NA
v_call: TRBV18

cdr3_nt: TGTGCCAGCAGCAAAGACCAGGAGGGAGCTTTCTTT
cdr3_aa: CASSKDQEGAFF
clone_size: NA
j_call: TRBJ1-1
d_call: NA
v_call: TRBV21-1

cdr3_nt: TGTGCCAGCAGCTTAGCGGGACAGGGGTATGGCTACACCTTC
cdr3_aa: CASSLAGQGYGYTF
clone_size: NA
j_call: TRBJ1-2
d_call: TRBD1
v_call: TRBV7-2

cdr3_nt: TGTGCCAGCAGCAAGGACAGGGCCCTCTCAGATACGCAGTATTTT
cdr3_aa: CASSKDRALSDTQYF
clone_size: NA
j_call: TRBJ2-3
d_call: TRBD1
v_call: TRBV7-3

cdr3_nt: TGTGCCATCAGTGAGTCTACAGGGGGGTATGGCTACACCTTC
cdr3_aa: CAISESTGGYGYTF
clone_size: few
j_call: TRBJ1-2
d_call: TRBD1
v_call: TRBV10-3

cdr3_nt: TGTGCTAGTGCCGGGACACTCTATAGCAATCAGCCCCAGCATTTT
cdr3_aa: CASAGTLYSNQPQHF
clone_size: NA
j_call: TRBJ1-5
d_call: NA
v_call: TRBV12-5

cdr3_nt: TGTGCCAGCAGCTTAGTCCCTAGCACGTGGCAGTTCTTC
cdr3_aa: CASSLVPSTWQFF
clone_size: few
j_call: TRBJ2-1
d_call: NA
v_call: TRBV7-8

cdr3_nt: TGTGCCAGCAGCTTATTGGACAGGGGGCTCTCACCCCTCCACTTT
cdr3_aa: CASSLLDRGLSPLHF
clone_size: NA
j_call: TRBJ1-6
d_call: TRBD1
v_call: TRBV11-2

cdr3_nt: TGTGCCAGAAGCGGGACTAGCGGGGGGAATGAGCAGTTCTTC
cdr3_aa: CARSGTSGGNEQFF
clone_size: NA
j_call: TRBJ2-1
d_call: TRBD2
v_call: TRBV5-3

cdr3_nt: TGTGCCAGCAGCGTGACAGCTTCTAACTATGGCTACACCTTC
cdr3_aa: CASSVTASNYGYTF
clone_size: NA
j_call: TRBJ1-2
d_call: NA
v_call: TRBV7-9

cdr3_nt: TGCGCCAGCAGCCAACCCGGGAGTGACTATGGCTACACCTTC
cdr3_aa: CASSQPGSDYGYTF
clone_size: NA
j_call: TRBJ1-2
d_call: NA
v_call: TRBV4-1

cdr3_nt: TGTGCCAGCAGTAGGACAGGGGGCATGGCACCCCTCCACTTT
cdr3_aa: CASSRTGGMAPLHF
clone_size: NA
j_call: TRBJ1-6
d_call: TRBD1
v_call: TRBV2

cdr3_nt: TGTGCCAGCAGAGGACTAGTCTCTGCAGATACGCAGTATTTT
cdr3_aa: CASRGLVSADTQYF
clone_size: once
j_call: TRBJ2-3
d_call: TRBD2
v_call: TRBV5-8

cdr3_nt: TGTGCCAGCTCACCAAATGAGGGGGCAAGAAACACCATATATTTT
cdr3_aa: CASSPNEGARNTIYF
clone_size: few
j_call: TRBJ1-3
d_call: TRBD1
v_call: TRBV18

cdr3_nt: TGTGCCAGCAACCCGTCGGCAGGGTCCTATGAGCAGTTCTTC
cdr3_aa: CASNPSAGSYEQFF
clone_size: NA
j_call: TRBJ2-1
d_call: NA
v_call: TRBV3-1/TRBV3-2

cdr3_nt: TGTGCCAGCAGTTTGCAGGAAGGAAACACCATATATTTT
cdr3_aa: CASSLQEGNTIYF
clone_size: NA
j_call: TRBJ1-3
d_call: NA
v_call: TRBV27

cdr3_nt: TGTGCCAGCAGCCCGAGGTCGGAGACCCAGTACTTC
cdr3_aa: CASSPRSETQYF
clone_size: NA
j_call: TRBJ2-5
d_call: NA
v_call: TRBV11-3

cdr3_nt: TGTGCCAGCAGCGTCCAGGGGGCAAGGCCTGAAGCTTTCTTT
cdr3_aa: CASSVQGARPEAFF
clone_size: NA
j_call: TRBJ1-1
d_call: TRBD1
v_call: TRBV9

cdr3_nt: TGTGCCAGCAGCTACACAGGGGGTGGCTACACCTTC
cdr3_aa: CASSYTGGGYTF
clone_size: NA
j_call: TRBJ1-2
d_call: TRBD1
v_call: TRBV12-3/TRBV12-4

cdr3_nt: TGTGCCAGCAGGCCGACTTTCCTAGCGGCCACAGATACGCAGTATTTT
cdr3_aa: CASRPTFLAATDTQYF
clone_size: NA
j_call: TRBJ2-3
d_call: TRBD2
v_call: TRBV6-4

cdr3_nt: TGTGCCAGCAGATCGACAGGGGGCAACACTGAAGCTTTCTTT
cdr3_aa: CASRSTGGNTEAFF
clone_size: few
j_call: TRBJ1-1
d_call: TRBD1
v_call: TRBV7-2

cdr3_nt: TGTGCCAGTAGTATTGGCGGAATGCCGCTCTACGGCTACACCTTC
cdr3_aa: CASSIGGMPLYGYTF
clone_size: NA
j_call: TRBJ1-2
d_call: NA
v_call: TRBV19

cdr3_nt: TGTGCCAGCAGCTTAGCTAGCGGCTTTTGGGATACGCAGTATTTT
cdr3_aa: CASSLASGFWDTQYF
clone_size: NA
j_call: TRBJ2-3
d_call: NA
v_call: TRBV7-2

cdr3_nt: TGTGCCAGCAGCTTGGGACAGGCAAACTATGGCTACACCTTC
cdr3_aa: CASSLGQANYGYTF
clone_size: NA
j_call: TRBJ1-2
d_call: TRBD1
v_call: TRBV7-9

cdr3_nt: TGTGCCAGTAGTATAGGCGGAGGAACAGACGGGCCCCAGCATTTT
cdr3_aa: CASSIGGGTDGPQHF
clone_size: NA
j_call: TRBJ1-5
d_call: NA
v_call: TRBV19

cdr3_nt: TGTGCCACCAGAGAGGTCAATCAGCCCCAGCATTTT
cdr3_aa: CATREVNQPQHF
clone_size: NA
j_call: TRBJ1-5
d_call: NA
v_call: TRBV15

cdr3_nt: TGTGCCAGCAGCAGGGGACTACCTTTAGTATTTCAAGAGACCCAGTACTTC
cdr3_aa: CASSRGLPLVFQETQYF
clone_size: NA
j_call: TRBJ2-5
d_call: TRBD2
v_call: TRBV3-1/TRBV3-2

cdr3_nt: TGTGCCAGCAGCCCAGACACGTTCGCGAACACCGGGGAGCTGTTTTTT
cdr3_aa: CASSPDTFANTGELFF
clone_size: NA
j_call: TRBJ2-2
d_call: NA
v_call: TRBV9

cdr3_nt: TGCGCCAGCAGCTTTACAGGAACCTATAATTCACCCCTCCACTTT
cdr3_aa: CASSFTGTYNSPLHF
clone_size: once
j_call: TRBJ1-6
d_call: NA
v_call: TRBV5-1

cdr3_nt: TGTGCCAGCAGCTTAAGACAGGGACAACAGGCCGAGCAGTACTTC
cdr3_aa: CASSLRQGQQAEQYF
clone_size: many
j_call: TRBJ2-7
d_call: TRBD1
v_call: TRBV7-2

cdr3_nt: TGTGCCAGCAGCTTAGCCCGGGGGACCCATGAGCAGTTCTTC
cdr3_aa: CASSLARGTHEQFF
clone_size: once
j_call: TRBJ2-1
d_call: NA
v_call: TRBV7-2

cdr3_nt: TGTGCCAGCAGCTTAGTGTCTGCGGGGGAAGATACGCAGTATTTT
cdr3_aa: CASSLVSAGEDTQYF
clone_size: few
j_call: TRBJ2-3
d_call: TRBD2
v_call: TRBV7-2

cdr3_nt: TGCAGTGCTAGTGTCGGGGGGTCCCTCAACACCGGGGAGCTGTTTTTT
cdr3_aa: CSASVGGSLNTGELFF
clone_size: NA
j_call: TRBJ2-2
d_call: TRBD2
v_call: TRBV20-1

cdr3_nt: TGCGCCAGCAGCCCAGCGGGGGCCTATGGTGAGCAGTTCTTC
cdr3_aa: CASSPAGAYGEQFF
clone_size: NA
j_call: TRBJ2-1
d_call: TRBD2
v_call: TRBV5-1

cdr3_nt: TGTGCCAGTAACCACGGGCGGGGGGGCCGTGAGCAGTTCTTC
cdr3_aa: CASNHGRGGREQFF
clone_size: NA
j_call: TRBJ2-1
d_call: TRBD2
v_call: TRBV19

cdr3_nt: TGTGCCAGCAAGACTCCTTTCTCTGGAAACACCATATATTTT
cdr3_aa: CASKTPFSGNTIYF
clone_size: NA
j_call: TRBJ1-3
d_call: NA
v_call: TRBV28

cdr3_nt: TGCGCCAGCAGCGAGGGACAGGGGGCCCGGGGGGCTTTCTTT
cdr3_aa: CASSEGQGARGAFF
clone_size: once
j_call: TRBJ1-1
d_call: TRBD1
v_call: TRBV5-1

cdr3_nt: TGTGCCAGCAGGGCGGGGAACACCGGGGAGCTGTTTTTT
cdr3_aa: CASRAGNTGELFF
clone_size: NA
j_call: TRBJ2-2
d_call: NA
v_call: TRBV5-4

cdr3_nt: TGTGCCAGTACCTCGCAGTCCAGGGTTTCATCTGGGGCCAACGTCCTGACTTTC
cdr3_aa: CASTSQSRVSSGANVLTF
clone_size: NA
j_call: TRBJ2-6
d_call: NA
v_call: TRBV19

cdr3_nt: TGTGCCAGCAGCTTGGAAGGACAAAACTATGGCTACACCTTC
cdr3_aa: CASSLEGQNYGYTF
clone_size: NA
j_call: TRBJ1-2
d_call: NA
v_call: TRBV5-4

cdr3_nt: TGTGCCAGCAGGGCCGGACTAGCGACCCAGTACTTC
cdr3_aa: CASRAGLATQYF
clone_size: NA
j_call: TRBJ2-5
d_call: TRBD2
v_call: TRBV2

cdr3_nt: TGTGCCAGCAGGAACGGGGGACTAGCGGTCACCGGGGAGCTGTTTTTT
cdr3_aa: CASRNGGLAVTGELFF
clone_size: NA
j_call: TRBJ2-2
d_call: TRBD2
v_call: TRBV2

cdr3_nt: TGTGCCAGCAGCCAAGATCGAGGGCAGCCCCAGCATTTT
cdr3_aa: CASSQDRGQPQHF
clone_size: NA
j_call: TRBJ1-5
d_call: NA
v_call: TRBV3-1/TRBV3-2

cdr3_nt: TGTGCCAGTAGTACCGGGACAGCTCAAGAGACCCAGTACTTC
cdr3_aa: CASSTGTAQETQYF
clone_size: NA
j_call: TRBJ2-5
d_call: TRBD1
v_call: TRBV19

cdr3_nt: TGTGCCAGCAGCTATCGGGTTGTAAGAGAGACCCAGTACTTC
cdr3_aa: CASSYRVVRETQYF
clone_size: NA
j_call: TRBJ2-5
d_call: NA
v_call: TRBV7-2

cdr3_nt: TGTGCCAGCAGCCCAGCCAGACAGGTCGGGTATGGCTACACCTTC
cdr3_aa: CASSPARQVGYGYTF
clone_size: NA
j_call: TRBJ1-2
d_call: NA
v_call: TRBV7-2

cdr3_nt: TGTGCCAGCAGCCCACAACTAGCGGGGGTAAACGGGGAGCTGTTTTTT
cdr3_aa: CASSPQLAGVNGELFF
clone_size: NA
j_call: TRBJ2-2
d_call: TRBD2
v_call: TRBV7-2

cdr3_nt: TGTGCCAGCAGCTTAGATCGGGGTGTTGCCTATGGCTACACCTTC
cdr3_aa: CASSLDRGVAYGYTF
clone_size: NA
j_call: TRBJ1-2
d_call: NA
v_call: TRBV7-2